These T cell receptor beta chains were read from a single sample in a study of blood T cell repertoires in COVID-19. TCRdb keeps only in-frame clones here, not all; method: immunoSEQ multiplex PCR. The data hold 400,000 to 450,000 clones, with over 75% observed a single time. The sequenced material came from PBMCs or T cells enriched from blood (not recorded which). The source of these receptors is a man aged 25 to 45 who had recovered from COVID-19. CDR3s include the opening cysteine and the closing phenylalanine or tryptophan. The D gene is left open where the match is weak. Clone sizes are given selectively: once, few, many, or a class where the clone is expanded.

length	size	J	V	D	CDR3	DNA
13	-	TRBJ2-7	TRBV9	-	CASSDRNSYEQYF	TGTGCCAGCAGCGACAGGAACTCCTACGAGCAGTACTTC
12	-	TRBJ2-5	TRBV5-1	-	CATSLDQETQYF	TGCGCCACCTCCCTTGACCAAGAGACCCAGTACTTC
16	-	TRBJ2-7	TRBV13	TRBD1	CASSLGLGTGGHEQYF	TGTGCCAGCAGCTTAGGCCTCGGGACAGGCGGGCACGAGCAGTACTTC
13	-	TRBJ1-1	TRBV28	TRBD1	CASSGTGGTEAFF	TGTGCCAGCAGTGGGACAGGGGGCACTGAAGCTTTCTTT
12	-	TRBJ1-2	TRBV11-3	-	CASSDGLLGYTF	TGTGCCAGCAGTGACGGACTTTTGGGCTACACCTTC
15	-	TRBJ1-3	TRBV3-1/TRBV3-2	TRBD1	CASSHLGQGARTIYF	TGTGCCAGCAGCCATTTGGGACAGGGGGCACGGACCATATATTTT
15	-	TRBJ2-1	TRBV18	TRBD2	CASSQLAGGHNEQFF	TGTGCCAGCTCACAACTAGCGGGAGGGCACAATGAGCAGTTCTTC
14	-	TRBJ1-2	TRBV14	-	CASSQDEEVGGYTF	TGTGCCAGCAGCCAAGATGAGGAGGTGGGGGGCTACACCTTC
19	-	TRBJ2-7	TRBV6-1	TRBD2	CASSEPGLAGYRIVDEQYF	TGTGCCAGCAGTGAACCGGGACTAGCGGGATATAGGATCGTGGACGAGCAGTACTTC
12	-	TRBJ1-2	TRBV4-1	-	CASSPNGGEHTF	TGCGCCAGCAGCCCAAACGGGGGGGAGCACACCTTC
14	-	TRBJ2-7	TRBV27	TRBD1	CASSLGQGVSEQYF	TGTGCCAGCAGTTTGGGACAGGGAGTGTCCGAGCAGTACTTC
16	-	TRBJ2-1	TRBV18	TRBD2	CASSPRSPGLGGEQFF	TGTGCCAGCTCACCAAGGTCTCCGGGACTAGGAGGGGAGCAGTTCTTC
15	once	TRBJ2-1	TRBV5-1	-	CASSLARGHINEQFF	TGCGCCAGCAGCTTGGCTCGGGGACATATCAATGAGCAGTTCTTC
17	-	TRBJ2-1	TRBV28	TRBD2	CASSLPSGRTSYNEQFF	TGTGCCAGCAGTTTGCCTAGCGGGAGGACCTCCTACAATGAGCAGTTCTTC
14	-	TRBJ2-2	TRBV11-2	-	CASSLQGNTGELFF	TGTGCCAGCAGCTTACAGGGGAACACCGGGGAGCTGTTTTTT
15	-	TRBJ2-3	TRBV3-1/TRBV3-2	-	CASSQRSGSTDTQYF	TGTGCCAGCAGCCAAAGAAGCGGTAGCACAGATACGCAGTATTTT
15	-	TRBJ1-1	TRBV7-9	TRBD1	CASSRATGLNTEAFF	TGTGCCAGCAGCCGAGCGACAGGGTTGAACACTGAAGCTTTCTTT
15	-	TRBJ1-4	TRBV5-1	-	CASSLWGGSNEKLFF	TGCGCCAGCAGCCTATGGGGGGGTTCGAATGAAAAACTGTTTTTT
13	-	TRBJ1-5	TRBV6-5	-	CASQTGSNQPQHF	TGTGCCAGCCAGACAGGCTCCAATCAGCCCCAGCATTTT
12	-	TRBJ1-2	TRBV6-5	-	CASSTGLLGYTF	TGTGCCAGCAGCACAGGGTTACTAGGCTACACCTTC
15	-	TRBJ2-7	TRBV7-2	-	CASSRTGMVVHEQYF	TGTGCCAGCAGCCGGACGGGGATGGTGGTCCACGAGCAGTACTTC
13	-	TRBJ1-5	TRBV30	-	CASGGYGNQPQHF	TGTGCCTCCGGAGGGTATGGCAATCAGCCCCAGCATTTT
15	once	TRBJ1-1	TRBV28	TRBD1	CASSSEGQGGTEAFF	TGTGCCAGCAGTTCGGAGGGACAGGGAGGGACTGAAGCTTTCTTT
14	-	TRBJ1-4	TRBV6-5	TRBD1	CASSYVSGGEKLFF	TGTGCCAGCAGTTACGTGTCAGGGGGAGAAAAACTGTTTTTT
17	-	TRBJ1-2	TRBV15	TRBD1	CATSGLEVTGGHGGYTF	TGTGCCACCAGCGGCTTAGAGGTAACAGGGGGCCACGGTGGCTACACCTTC
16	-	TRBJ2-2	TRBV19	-	CASSIEGTLNTGELFF	TGTGCCAGTAGTATAGAGGGGACATTGAACACCGGGGAGCTGTTTTTT
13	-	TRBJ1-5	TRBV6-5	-	CASSRRLDQPQHF	TGTGCCAGCAGTAGGAGATTGGATCAGCCCCAGCATTTT
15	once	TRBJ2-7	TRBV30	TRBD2	CAWSVLSGRAGEQYF	TGTGCCTGGAGTGTTCTTAGCGGGAGGGCGGGCGAGCAGTACTTC